A selection of T cell receptor beta chains follows, all from one sample in a study of siplizumab effects on memory and regulatory T cells. Assay: immunoSEQ multiplex PCR; the TCRdb copy retains only in-frame clones and omits some. The sample consists of roughly 14,000 clones, 45% to 50% of them appearing once. Antigens for these TCRs are unknown. Material for sequencing was CFSE-low (dividing) CD4+ T cells sorted from an allogeneic mixed lymphocyte reaction. These TCRs come from a human donor in good health; the cells came from an allogeneic mixed lymphocyte reaction. The CDR3 runs from the conserved cysteine through the conserved F or W. The order of the fields is clone size, D gene, J gene, V gene, CDR3 length, CDR3 protein, CDR3 DNA. A D gene is named only where the DNA matches it firmly. Clone size appears in some rows only: once, few, many, or a class for an expanded clone.

clone size: .
D gene: TRBD2
J gene: TRBJ2-5
V gene: TRBV5-1
CDR3 length: 15
CDR3 protein: CASRPTSGGAETQYF
CDR3 DNA: TGCGCCAGCAGACCGACTAGCGGGGGGGCGGAGACCCAGTACTTC

clone size: few
D gene: .
J gene: TRBJ1-2
V gene: TRBV27
CDR3 length: 13
CDR3 protein: CASSFGQSYGYTF
CDR3 DNA: TGTGCCAGCAGTTTCGGACAGTCTTATGGCTACACCTTC

clone size: .
D gene: TRBD2
J gene: TRBJ2-1
V gene: TRBV7-9
CDR3 length: 17
CDR3 protein: CASSTAGTRSSYNEQFF
CDR3 DNA: TGTGCCAGCAGTACAGCCGGGACTAGGAGCTCCTACAATGAGCAGTTCTTC

clone size: .
D gene: TRBD1
J gene: TRBJ2-3
V gene: TRBV30
CDR3 length: 14
CDR3 protein: CAWNRDRGTDTQYF
CDR3 DNA: TGTGCCTGGAACCGGGACAGGGGCACAGATACGCAGTATTTT

clone size: once
D gene: .
J gene: TRBJ2-1
V gene: TRBV7-2
CDR3 length: 12
CDR3 protein: CASSLGLEEQFF
CDR3 DNA: TGTGCCAGCAGCTTAGGGTTAGAAGAGCAGTTCTTC

clone size: few
D gene: .
J gene: TRBJ1-3
V gene: TRBV28
CDR3 length: 15
CDR3 protein: CASSSPANRGNTIYF
CDR3 DNA: TGTGCCAGCAGTTCCCCGGCGAATAGAGGAAACACCATATATTTT

clone size: once
D gene: .
J gene: TRBJ1-5
V gene: TRBV2
CDR3 length: 16
CDR3 protein: CASSETTGYSNQPQHF
CDR3 DNA: TGTGCCAGCAGTGAGACGACGGGCTATAGCAATCAGCCCCAGCATTTT

clone size: few
D gene: .
J gene: TRBJ2-3
V gene: TRBV29-1
CDR3 length: 12
CDR3 protein: CSVDVSTDTQYF
CDR3 DNA: TGCAGCGTTGATGTGAGCACAGATACGCAGTATTTT

clone size: .
D gene: .
J gene: TRBJ2-1
V gene: TRBV6-6
CDR3 length: 12
CDR3 protein: CASSYNTREQFF
CDR3 DNA: TGTGCCAGCAGTTACAATACGCGAGAGCAGTTCTTC

clone size: few
D gene: .
J gene: TRBJ2-7
V gene: TRBV6-5
CDR3 length: 14
CDR3 protein: CASSYSTRAYEQYF
CDR3 DNA: TGTGCCAGCAGTTACTCGACTAGAGCCTACGAGCAGTACTTC